The 32 T cell receptor beta chains below come from one sample, sequenced in a study of human T cells and chemical hapten exposure. One entry per CDR3 protein results from TCRdb running MiXCR on the RACE reads. In the table there are tens of thousands of distinct CDR3 sequences, approximately 10% of which are singletons. Stated time point: pre-sensitization, week 0. The treatment here: therapeutic diphenylcyclopropenone sensitization with weekly scalp DPC. The authors extracted total RNA from unfractionated whole blood. The input for sequencing was whole blood, taken in connection with sensitization to the hapten diphenylcyclopropenone (DPC). All receptors derive from a man aged 50 or older with alopecia areata. Some clones in this sample may be carry-over from other donors' samples.

The sample holds many counts of this clonotype. The V gene is TRBV5-4, the J gene TRBJ2-7, with TRBD2 matching over 13 bases. With 4 bases clipped from V and 0 bases from J, the junction kept 16 bases outside the gene matches. CDR1 SGHNT and CDR2 YYREEE come from the germline V gene (reference sequence). The CDR3 runs to 20 residues. CDR3 protein: CASSRIIGTSGVTSSYEQYF. The CDR3 DNA sequence: TGTGCCAGCAGCCGTATTATCGGGACTAGCGGGGTTACTAGCTCCTACGAGCAGTACTTC.

Points on this clonotype: A read error is possible here, since a much larger clone lies one base away. This sequence joins TRBV4-2 and TRBJ2-5, with TRBD2 identical over 11 bases. The V and J ends lost 7 bases and 4 bases, in that order; junction bases with no gene match: 14. This CDR3 contains 17 residues. Per the germline V gene, CDR1 is LGHNA and CDR2 is YNFKEQ. The CDR3 loop reads CASIQAGTSGGAETQYF. The CDR3 nucleotides are TGTGCCAGCATCCAGGCCGGGACTAGCGGAGGGGCAGAGACCCAGTACTTC.

The chain combines TRBV10-2 with TRBJ2-1; D not resolved. Germline V CDR1 and CDR2: WSHSY, SAAADI. V gave up 5 bases and J gave up 1 base, with 9 bases separating them. The CDR3 is 14 amino acids. The CDR3 here is CASSQLGSYNEQFF. In DNA, the CDR3 is TGCGCCAGCAGTCAGCTAGGGTCCTACAATGAGCAGTTCTTC.

This chain links TRBV7-2 with TRBJ1-2; no clear D. Trimming took off 5 bases at V and 1 base at J, with 8 bases between the two ends. Germline V gene sequence: CDR1 SGHTA, CDR2 FQGNSA. The CDR3 is made up of 13 amino acids. In DNA form, the CDR3 reads TGTGCCAGCAGCACGAACAGTAACTATGGCTACACCTTC. It is translated as CASSTNSNYGYTF.

This clonotype was seen ten or more times. The chain links TRBV10-2 to TRBJ1-2; D ambiguous. The germline gives CDR1 WSHSY, CDR2 SAAADI. Trimming took off 3 bases at V and 12 bases at J, with 17 bases between the two ends. CDR3 size: 13 residues. As DNA, the CDR3 is TGCGCCAGCAGTGATGACAATCTAGCTACGAACACCTTC. Translation: CASSDDNLATNTF.

Points on this clonotype: A much larger clone differs by one base, so this may be a read error. This chain links TRBV11-2 with TRBJ2-3; the match to TRBD2 covers 9 bases. The CDR3 contains 17 residues. With V trimmed by 3 bases and J by 2 bases, 9 bases remained unmatched. Germline V gene data show CDR1 as SGHAT and CDR2 as FQNNGV. The CDR3 is CASSFLCLAGPTDTQYF. The CDR3 DNA reads TGTGCCAGCAGCTTCCTATGTCTAGCGGGGCCCACAGATACGCAGTATTTT.

This clonotype was seen many times. J is TRBJ1-1 and V is TRBV3-1; D is perhaps TRBD1 (6 bases). CDR1 is LGHDT and CDR2 is YNNKEL in the germline V gene (reference sequence). CDR3 length equals 13 residues. With 1 base removed from V and 5 bases from J, the gap between germline ends came to 8 bases. The DNA of the CDR3 is TGTGCCAGCAGCCAAGGGACAGTAACTGAAGCTTTCTTT. Translating gives CASSQGTVTEAFF. Together with reference TRBV3-1 and TRBJ1-1, the CDR3 gives the full variable domain: DTAVSQTPKYLVTQMGNDKSIKCEQNLGHDTMYWYKQDSKKFLKIMFSYNNKELIINETVPNRFSPKSPDKAHLNLHINSLELGDSAVYFCASSQGTVTEAFFGQGTRLTVV.

In its sample, this clonotype was seen a few times. The chain combines TRBV29-1 with TRBJ1-1, with 9 bases matching TRBD1. The V segment lost 1 base and the J segment 5 bases; nucleotides outside the gene matches: 5. This CDR3 has 14 residues. Germline V gene sequence: CDR1 SQVTM, CDR2 ANQGSEA. CDR3 protein: CSVEVRDRETEAFF. The DNA of the CDR3 is TGCAGCGTTGAAGTCCGGGACAGGGAAACTGAAGCTTTCTTT.

This clonotype showed up many times. V usage is TRBV19 and J usage is TRBJ1-2; no firm D call. Germline CDR1 reads LNHDA; CDR2 reads SQIVND (reference sequence). The V and J ends lost 7 bases and 8 bases respectively, with 20 bases between them. This CDR3 is 14 amino acids long. The CDR3 DNA sequence: TGTGCCAGTACCCGCCAGATCAACCTGGAAGGCTACACCTTC. Residues: CASTRQINLEGYTF.

Comments on this clonotype: Germline is not matched at one junction end, which may reflect a read error. V is TRBV11-3 and J is TRBJ2-1, with TRBD2 matching 12 bases. This CDR3 contains 15 residues. In germline, CDR1 is SGHNT, CDR2 YENEEA. The CDR3 is CASSYRLAGVYEQLF. The CDR3 DNA follows: TGTGCCAGCAGCTACCGACTAGCGGGAGTGTATGAGCAGTTATTC.

This clonotype was picked up a small number of times. The chain has TRBV28 and TRBJ1-5; the D gene is possibly TRBD1 (6 bases). Trimming removed 6 bases at V and 0 bases at J, with 9 bases between. The CDR3 is 14 amino acids. Germline V gene lookup returns CDR1 MDHEN and CDR2 SYDVKM. DNA of the CDR3: TGTGCCAGCAGCCGGACAGTTAGCAATCAGCCCCAGCATTTT. This gives the protein CASSRTVSNQPQHF.

This clonotype came up many times. The CDR3: CASSDGISYEQYF. In nucleotides, the CDR3 is TGTGCCAGCAGTGATGGGATATCCTACGAGCAGTACTTC. The rearrangement uses TRBV2 and TRBJ2-7; no reliable D call. V shed 3 bases and J shed 1 base, with 7 bases lying between them. The CDR3 spans 13 residues. Germline V gene lookup returns CDR1 SNHLY and CDR2 FYNNEI.

The chain employs TRBV24-1 and TRBJ2-7, with 9 bases fitting TRBD2. The CDR3 consists of 13 residues. Looked up from germline, CDR1 is KGHDR and CDR2 is SFDVKD. With 4 bases clipped from V and 10 bases from J, the junction kept 7 bases outside the gene matches. In DNA form, the CDR3 reads TGTGCCACCAGTGACCCAACAGGGACTAGCCAGTACTTC. It yields the protein CATSDPTGTSQYF.

This clonotype was recorded many times. The chain carries TRBV7-2 and TRBJ1-5; the match to TRBD1 covers 7 bases. CDR1 and CDR2 (germline): SGHTA, FQGNSA. Losses at the gene ends were 5 bases for V and 4 bases for J; bases not matched to a gene: 11. The CDR3 loop spans 16 amino acids. The CDR3 spells CASSPARGTVNQPQHF. In DNA, the CDR3 is TGTGCCAGCAGCCCAGCAAGGGGGACAGTTAATCAGCCCCAGCATTTT.

In this sample, this clonotype turned up many times. This rearrangement joins TRBV6-5 to TRBJ2-7; D possibly matches TRBD1 or TRBD2 (5 bases each). The CDR3 sequence is 13 residues long. With 7 bases removed from V and 3 bases from J, the gap between germline ends came to 13 bases. Germline V gene lookup returns CDR1 MNHEY and CDR2 SVGAGI. CDR3 loop: CASTPSGGYEQYF. The CDR3 bases are TGTGCCAGCACCCCGAGTGGGGGCTACGAGCAGTACTTC.

This clonotype was seen at least ten times. The chain is built from TRBV3-1 and TRBJ2-3; D not certain. V was trimmed by 0 bases and J by 5 bases, leaving 3 bases between them. CDR3 size: 12 residues. Germline CDR1 LGHDT, CDR2 YNNKEL (reference sequence). CDR3 DNA sequence: TGTGCCAGCAGCCAAGATAAAGATACGCAGTATTTT. Translated: CASSQDKDTQYF.

This clonotype was seen repeatedly, ten times or more. The chain recombines TRBV3-1 with TRBJ2-2; D is unclear. CDR1 and CDR2 from the germline V gene are LGHDT and YNNKEL (reference sequence). With 6 bases removed from V and 0 bases from J, the gap between germline ends came to 14 bases. This CDR3 spans 16 amino acids. Here the CDR3 reads CASSSNSLTNTGELFF. CDR3 sequence (DNA): TGTGCCAGCAGTTCAAACAGCCTAACGAACACCGGGGAGCTGTTTTTT.

This clonotype has at least ten counts. V usage is TRBV5-1 and J usage is TRBJ2-1, with TRBD2 matching over 7 bases. CDR1 and CDR2 from the germline V gene are SGHRS and YFSETQ. The CDR3 is 12 residues long. V shed 2 bases and J 8 bases; nucleotides not matched to a gene: 1. CDR3 DNA sequence: TGCGCCAGCAGCTTACGGGGGGATGAGCAGTTCTTC. Translation gives CASSLRGDEQFF.

J is TRBJ2-1 and V is TRBV27; the match to TRBD2 covers 9 bases. V lost 3 bases, J lost 4 bases, and 7 bases stayed unmatched. CDR3 length: 16 amino acids. Per the germline V gene, CDR1 is MNHEY and CDR2 is SMNVEV (reference sequence). The DNA of the CDR3 is TGTGCCAGCAGTTTGGCTAGCGGGAATCTTTACAATGAGCAGTTCTTC. Its protein is CASSLASGNLYNEQFF.

This clonotype was detected ten times or more. CDR3 loop: CASSHNGLAEQFF. The DNA of the CDR3 is TGTGCCAGCAGCCACAATGGACTAGCGGAGCAGTTCTTC. This rearrangement joins TRBV6-6 to TRBJ2-1; TRBD2 aligns across 9 bases. Trimming at V came to 6 bases and at J to 10 bases, leaving 7 bases not matched to a gene. CDR1 and CDR2 (germline): MNHNY, SVGAGI (reference sequence). The length of the CDR3 is 13 residues.

This clonotype appeared many times. The CDR3 coding sequence is TGTGCCAGCAGTTTAATCCACGAGCAGTACTTC. This encodes CASSLIHEQYF. This chain uses TRBV12-3 or TRBV12-4 with TRBJ2-7, with D unresolved. The CDR3 is 11 residues long. Trimming took off 2 bases at V and 5 bases at J, with 4 bases between the two ends.

The J gene is TRBJ2-7, the V gene TRBV12-3 or TRBV12-4; no definite D call. The CDR3 loop spans 13 amino acids. The V and J ends lost 8 bases and 0 bases respectively, with 11 bases between them. Here the CDR3 reads CASGRRLSYEQYF. Written as DNA, the CDR3 is TGTGCCAGCGGACGACGGCTCTCCTACGAGCAGTACTTC.

This clonotype was counted ten times or more. The chain recombines TRBV12-3 or TRBV12-4 with TRBJ2-2; 8 bases agree with TRBD2. V shed 3 bases, J shed 2 bases, and the junction held 8 bases outside the gene matches. CDR3 length: 17 residues. In nucleotides, the CDR3 is TGTGCCAGCAGTTTCGGACTAGCCATCCTCAACACCGGGGAGCTGTTTTTT. Amino acid sequence: CASSFGLAILNTGELFF.

CDR3 DNA: TGCAGCGTTGTGCCTTTCAGGGGTAGTGGCACAGATACGCAGTATTTT. Residues: CSVVPFRGSGTDTQYF. The gene calls are TRBV29-1 and TRBJ2-3, with a weak D call TRBD1 (6 bases). Trimming pared 4 bases from V and 1 base from J, leaving 18 bases between. There are 16 residues in the CDR3. From germline, CDR1 is SQVTM and CDR2 ANQGSEA.

The V gene is TRBV2, the J gene TRBJ2-1; 7 bases are shared with TRBD1. CDR1 and CDR2 from the germline V gene are SNHLY and FYNNEI. The CDR3 has 15 amino acids. The junction had 9 bases not matched to a gene; V was cut back by 6 bases and J by 4 bases. The CDR3 nucleotides read TGTGCCAGCAGGGAAACACAGGGGTCGTACAATGAGCAGTTCTTC. Translating gives CASRETQGSYNEQFF.

This clonotype was recorded many times. The chain has TRBV7-9 and TRBJ2-5; 8 positions agree with TRBD2. The CDR3 extends over 16 amino acids. Germline CDR1 and CDR2: SEHNR and FQNEAQ (reference sequence). The junction had 10 bases not matched to a gene; V was cut back by 2 bases and J by 5 bases. This chain's CDR3 is CASSLSGGRIGETQYF. Written as DNA, the CDR3 is TGTGCCAGCAGCTTAAGCGGGGGCAGGATCGGGGAGACCCAGTACTTC.

This clonotype was seen repeatedly, ten times or more. The genes are TRBV24-1 and TRBJ2-1; unclear D gene. CDR3 length: 16 amino acids. Germline V gives CDR1 KGHDR, CDR2 SFDVKD. Trimming stripped 0 bases from V and 5 bases from J, with 13 bases between. Here the CDR3 DNA reads TGTGCCACCAGTGATTTGCAGGCAGTATTTAACAATGAGCAGTTCTTC. This codes for CATSDLQAVFNNEQFF.

The chain has TRBV6-2 or TRBV6-3 and TRBJ1-5, with 8 bases identical to TRBD1. The CDR3 is 16 residues long. Trimming removed 10 bases from V and 2 bases from J; junction bases left unmatched: 13. Germline V gives CDR1 MNHEY, CDR2 SVGEGT. The CDR3 protein is CATLPQGAKGNQPQHF. The CDR3 DNA is TGTGCCACCCTACCCCAGGGGGCGAAGGGCAATCAGCCCCAGCATTTT.

This clonotype was picked up many times. The chain couples TRBV24-1 to TRBJ2-5; D is undetermined. This CDR3 comprises 13 residues. The V end was cut by 9 bases, the J end by 3 bases, with 13 bases between. Germline V gives CDR1 KGHDR, CDR2 SFDVKD. This CDR3 reads CATSKGSKETQYF. In DNA, the CDR3 is TGTGCCACCTCAAAGGGTTCGAAAGAGACCCAGTACTTC.

The V and J genes are TRBV7-2 and TRBJ2-5; D gene unclear. The V end was cut by 4 bases, the J end by 5 bases, with 11 bases between. Germline assignment: CDR1 SGHTA and CDR2 FQGNSA. The CDR3 covers 13 residues. CDR3 loop: CASSSSIGETQYF. The CDR3 bases are TGTGCCAGCAGCTCGAGTATTGGGGAGACCCAGTACTTC. The full variable domain, completed using reference TRBV7-2 and TRBJ2-5, is GAGVSQSPSNKVTEKGKDVELRCDPISGHTALYWYRQSLGQGLEFLIYFQGNSAPDKSGLPSDRFSAERTGGSVSTLTIQRTQQEDSAVYLCASSSSIGETQYFGPGTRLLVL.

This clonotype was detected ten times or more. V is TRBV5-1 and J is TRBJ2-1; TRBD2 aligns across 11 bases. Losses at the gene ends were 7 bases for V and 6 bases for J; bases not matched to a gene: 6. This CDR3 spans 14 amino acids. Germline CDR1 is SGHRS and CDR2 is YFSETQ. CDR3 coding DNA: TGCGCCAGCGGTCTACTAGCGGGAGCCAATGAGCAGTTCTTC. This sequence encodes CASGLLAGANEQFF.

At least ten counts were recorded for this clonotype. This sequence joins TRBV6-2 or TRBV6-3 and TRBJ2-1, with D possibly being TRBD1 (6 bases). The germline CDR1 and CDR2 sequences are MNHEY and SVGEGT. V gave up 6 bases and J gave up 8 bases, with 11 bases separating them. CDR3 size: 12 residues. The CDR3 is CASRAGEHEQFF. CDR3 DNA sequence: TGTGCCAGCAGGGCAGGGGAGCATGAGCAGTTCTTC.